This TCR beta chain was sequenced during a study of T cells in women clearing cervical HPV infection. Findings of the study overall: TRBV6-7 abundance was lower in cases than controls (roughly 0.11% versus 0.16%). T-cell numbers per sample were unknown and may explain richness differences.

Turning to this clone: No antigen is known for it. The read comes to an end 3 residues before the CDR3 does, leaving the germline J gene to fill in the end.

Per germline, CDR1 SGHRS and CDR2 YFSETQ. J gave up 6 bases and V 7 bases, and 12 bases lay outside the gene matches. CDR3 size: 15 residues. Method: immunoSEQ multiplex PCR; TCRdb's copy keeps in-frame clones and lacks some. The sample totals 25,000 to 35,000 clones. This receptor was taken from a woman between 18 and 70 years old with a cervical HPV16 infection that either progressed to CIN3+ or cleared (not recorded which). Sequenced material: blood buffy coat. This chain uses TRBV5-1 with TRBJ1-4; 7 bases are a match to TRBD1. Incomplete CDR3 DNA: TGCGCCAGCGGAGAGGGAGACAGGGACCATGAAAAA. Its protein product is CASGEGDRDHEK. The CDR3 as a whole reads CASGEGDRDHEKLFF. The full variable domain, in which reference TRBV5-1 and TRBJ1-4 provide the parts outside the CDR3, is KAGVTQTPRYLIKTRGQQVTLSCSPISGHRSVSWYQQTPGQGLQFLFEYFSETQRNKGNFPGRFSGRQFSNSRSEMNVSTLELGDSALYLCASGEGDRDHEKLFFGSGTQLSVL.